This is a list of T cell receptor beta chains from one sample in a study of TIL therapy for anti-PD-1-resistant metastatic lung cancer. Clones were read by immunoSEQ multiplex PCR, and TCRdb kept only the in-frame ones, dropping some. This sample has tens of thousands of clones, with around 80% found just once. The sample consisted of blood, taken at baseline. The receptors derive from a man in his 70s with non-small cell lung cancer. CDR3s include the opening cysteine and the closing phenylalanine or tryptophan. The D gene is left open where the match is weak. For some rows the clone size is stated as once, few or many, or as a class when expanded; others skip it.

CASSLGGVRSQAYEQYF	TGTGCCAGCAGCCTGGGCGGAGTGCGGTCTCAGGCCTACGAGCAGTACTTC	NA	TRBJ2-7	few	TRBV4-2
CASSQVSGSGQPQHF	TGCGCCAGCAGCCAAGTTTCGGGGTCAGGGCAGCCCCAGCATTTT	NA	TRBJ1-5	few	TRBV4-3
CASSLGGLGGSTDTQYF	TGTGCCAGCAGCTTGGGAGGGTTGGGGGGTAGCACAGATACGCAGTATTTT	NA	TRBJ2-3	NA	TRBV5-4
CAIRGWTSGTDTQYF	TGTGCCATCAGGGGGTGGACTAGCGGCACAGATACGCAGTATTTT	TRBD2	TRBJ2-3	NA	TRBV10-3
CASSLQPGTGGRVSGANVLTF	TGCGCCAGCAGCCTCCAGCCCGGGACAGGGGGCAGGGTCTCTGGGGCCAACGTCCTGACTTTC	TRBD1	TRBJ2-6	NA	TRBV4-1
CASSADRGLNEQFF	TGCGCCAGCAGCGCGGACAGGGGGCTGAATGAGCAGTTCTTC	TRBD1	TRBJ2-1	NA	TRBV5-1
CASSWDSGEQYF	TGTGCCAGTAGTTGGGACTCCGGCGAGCAGTACTTC	NA	TRBJ2-7	NA	TRBV19
CATSRDSSSYEQYF	TGTGCCACCAGCAGAGATTCGAGCTCCTACGAGCAGTACTTC	NA	TRBJ2-7	NA	TRBV15
CASSISLRYEQYF	TGTGCCAGTAGTATCTCCCTCCGGTACGAGCAGTACTTC	NA	TRBJ2-7	few	TRBV19
CASSTTGRIGYTF	TGTGCCAGCAGCACCACTGGTCGGATTGGCTACACCTTC	NA	TRBJ1-2	once	TRBV7-3
CASRQGAYEQYF	TGTGCCAGCAGACAGGGGGCCTACGAGCAGTACTTC	TRBD1	TRBJ2-7	NA	TRBV6-5
CIAGHQETQYF	TGCATTGCGGGACACCAAGAGACCCAGTACTTC	NA	TRBJ2-5	NA	TRBV20-1
CASSPSLFSRSSYNEQFF	TGTGCCAGCAGCCCCTCTCTATTCAGCAGGAGCTCCTACAATGAGCAGTTCTTC	NA	TRBJ2-1	NA	TRBV14
CASNGLAGGTDTQYF	TGTGCCAGCAATGGACTAGCGGGAGGCACAGATACGCAGTATTTT	TRBD2	TRBJ2-3	NA	TRBV2
CASSLGRGSYEQYF	TGTGCCAGCAGCTTGGGCAGGGGCTCCTACGAGCAGTACTTC	NA	TRBJ2-7	NA	TRBV7-2
CASSETSGILNEQFF	TGTGCCAGTAGTGAAACTAGCGGGATTCTCAATGAGCAGTTCTTC	TRBD2	TRBJ2-1	NA	TRBV19
CASSQTTDQVYTQYF	TGCGCCAGCAGCCAAACTACAGACCAAGTATATACGCAGTATTTT	NA	TRBJ2-3	NA	TRBV4-1
CASSRTFYEQYF	TGTGCCAGCAGTCGGACTTTCTACGAGCAGTACTTC	NA	TRBJ2-7	few	TRBV14
CASSARGFDTEAFF	TGTGCCAGCAGCGCTCGGGGATTCGACACTGAAGCTTTCTTT	NA	TRBJ1-1	NA	TRBV7-3
CASSPSRINPGELFF	TGTGCCAGCTCACCATCAAGGATAAATCCCGGGGAGCTGTTTTTT	NA	TRBJ2-2	NA	TRBV18
CASSPSAGGRGTSEAFF	TGTGCCAGCAGTCCCTCCGCCGGGGGGCGGGGGACGAGTGAAGCTTTCTTT	NA	TRBJ1-1	NA	TRBV28
CASSLGYSSGANVLTF	TGCGCCAGCAGCTTGGGTTACAGCTCTGGGGCCAACGTCCTGACTTTC	NA	TRBJ2-6	NA	TRBV5-1
CASSQVGYGETQYF	TGCGCCAGCAGCCAAGTAGGGTACGGGGAGACCCAGTACTTC	NA	TRBJ2-5	NA	TRBV4-1
CASSLGLSGDPPGELFF	TGTGCCAGCAGCTTGGGATTATCGGGGGATCCCCCCGGGGAGCTGTTTTTT	NA	TRBJ2-2	once	TRBV5-6
CASSLEGGSSYEQYF	TGTGCCAGCAGCTTGGAGGGCGGAAGCTCCTACGAGCAGTACTTC	NA	TRBJ2-7	NA	TRBV5-5
CSVEDQRTGGTDTQYF	TGCAGCGTTGAAGATCAAAGGACAGGGGGCACAGATACGCAGTATTTT	TRBD1	TRBJ2-3	once	TRBV29-1
CATSRGINQPQHF	TGTGCCACCAGCAGAGGAATCAATCAGCCCCAGCATTTT	NA	TRBJ1-5	NA	TRBV15
CASSLMDRGLNEQFF	TGTGCCAGCAGCTTAATGGACAGGGGGCTCAATGAGCAGTTCTTC	TRBD1	TRBJ2-1	NA	TRBV7-6